This TCR beta chain came from a study of response to subunit inactivated influenza vaccine. One entry per CDR3 protein, called by TCRdb with MiXCR from the RT-PCR reads. The sample contains 610,000 or so distinct CDR3 sequences, 14% of which appear only once. This clonotype was recorded a few times. Its antigen is currently unknown. Study-wide findings and caveats: It was the authors' suggestion that each seasonal influenza vaccination recruits few new T cells.

This material consisted of PBMCs from blood, taken about 11 days after vaccination. This clonotype was sampled from a middle-aged man who received an inactivated influenza vaccine.

This chain's CDR3 is CASKQTLNLDNEQFF. The CDR3 DNA follows: TGTGCCAGCAAACAAACACTAAATCTGGACAATGAGCAGTTCTTC. V and J are TRBV12-3 or TRBV12-4 and TRBJ2-1; D remains ambiguous. The CDR3 spans 15 residues. V lost 7 bases and J lost 5, with 18 bases in between.